The 5 T cell receptor beta chains reported below all come from one sample, sequenced in a study of identical twins. TCRdb fed the 5' RACE reads into MiXCR, producing one record per CDR3 protein. The table records 1.5 million or so distinct CDR3 sequences, under 35% of them present only once. The specimen sequenced was cord blood. Receptor source: a newborn girl in good health.

The chain recombines TRBV5-1 with TRBJ2-3; 12 bases match TRBD2. Germline CDR1 reads SGHRS; CDR2 reads YFSETQ. This CDR3 comprises 17 residues. V trimming: 4 bases; J trimming: 0 bases; junction bases outside the gene matches: 6. Here the CDR3 DNA reads TGCGCCAGCAGCCGGACTAGCGGGACTTTCAGCACAGATACGCAGTATTTT. It specifies CASSRTSGTFSTDTQYF.

There are a few counts of this clonotype. The chain is built from TRBV6-6 and TRBJ2-7, with 7 bases lining up with TRBD1. The J segment lost 4 bases and the V segment lost 4 bases, leaving 7 bases of the junction unmatched. This CDR3 contains 14 residues. CDR1 MNHNY and CDR2 SVGAGI come from the germline V gene (reference sequence). DNA of the CDR3: TGTGCCAGCAGTTCGGACAGGAGCATTTACGAGCAGTACTTC. Its translation is CASSSDRSIYEQYF.

The rearrangement links TRBV20-1 to TRBJ1-4; D remains ambiguous. Per the germline V gene, CDR1 is DFQATT and CDR2 is SNEGSKA (reference sequence). Trimming pared 4 bases from V and 9 bases from J, leaving 18 bases between. The CDR3 runs 14 residues. The DNA for the CDR3 is TGCAGTGCTAAGATCCCAGGCTGGGGAAAAAAACTGTTTTTT. It codes for CSAKIPGWGKKLFF.

This clonotype appeared many times. V usage is TRBV29-1 and J usage is TRBJ2-7; 9 nucleotides line up with TRBD2. The CDR3 is 15 residues long. V shed 6 bases and J 4 bases; nucleotides not matched to a gene: 13. CDR1 SQVTM and CDR2 ANQGSEA come from the germline V gene. In nucleotides, the CDR3 is TGCAGCGTCGTTCCTCCGGGACTAGCACTTTACGAGCAGTACTTC. Amino acid sequence: CSVVPPGLALYEQYF.

Only a few counts were recorded for this clonotype. The chain uses TRBV15 and TRBJ2-7, with a tentative D call TRBD1 (5 bases). This CDR3 region has 14 residues. V lost 3 bases, J lost 1 base, and 10 bases lay in between. Germline-derived CDR1 and CDR2 are LNHNV and YYDKDF (reference sequence). CDR3 nucleotides: TGTGCCACCAGCAGGGCTGACAGTTCCTACGAGCAGTACTTC. Protein product: CATSRADSSYEQYF.